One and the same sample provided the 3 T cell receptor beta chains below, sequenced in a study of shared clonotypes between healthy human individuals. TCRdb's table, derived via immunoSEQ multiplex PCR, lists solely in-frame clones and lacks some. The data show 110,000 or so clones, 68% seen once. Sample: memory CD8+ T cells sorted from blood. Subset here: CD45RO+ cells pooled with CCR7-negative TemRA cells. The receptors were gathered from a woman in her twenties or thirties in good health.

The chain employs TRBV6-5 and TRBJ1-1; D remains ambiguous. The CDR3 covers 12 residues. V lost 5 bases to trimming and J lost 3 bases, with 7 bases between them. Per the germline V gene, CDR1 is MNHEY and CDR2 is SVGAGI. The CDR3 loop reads CASSAPYTEAFF. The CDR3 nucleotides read TGTGCCAGCAGTGCACCGTACACTGAAGCTTTCTTT.

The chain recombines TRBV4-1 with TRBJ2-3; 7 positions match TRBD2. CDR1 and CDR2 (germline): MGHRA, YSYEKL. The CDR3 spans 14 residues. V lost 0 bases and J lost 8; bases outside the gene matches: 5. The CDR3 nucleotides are TGCGCCAGCAGCCAAGATCAGGCTAGCGGTACGCAGTATTTT. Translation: CASSQDQASGTQYF.

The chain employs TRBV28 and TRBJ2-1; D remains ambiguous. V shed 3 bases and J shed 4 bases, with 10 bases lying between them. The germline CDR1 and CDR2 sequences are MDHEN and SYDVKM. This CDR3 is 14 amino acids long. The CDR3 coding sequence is TGTGCCAGCAGTTTTTCGACTCCTTACAATGAGCAGTTCTTC. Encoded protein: CASSFSTPYNEQFF.